This T cell receptor (beta chain) was sequenced for a study of blood T cell repertoires in COVID-19. Study details: Samples taken during acute and convalescent COVID-19 were collected in the United States, Italy and Spain. Sources were T cells, B-cell-depleted T cells, or PBMCs; the material itself was cDNA or gDNA.

The Seattle patients, enrolled during active infection, were followed longitudinally. The ends were cut back, 2 bases at V and 2 bases at J, with 9 bases in the middle. This CDR3 spans 14 amino acids. Germline-derived CDR1 and CDR2 are SGHTA and FQGNSA. In the original workflow: Estimation of nucleated cell counts was performed using reference gene primer amplification. Repertoires were generated with immunoSEQ multiplex PCR, while TCRdb's copy carries only in-frame clones and drops some. That table supplies the V and J calls and clone size; D and trimming were determined from the DNA. The repertoire holds about 160,000 clones, with over 90% as singletons.

The material sequenced was peripheral blood. The chain couples TRBV7-2 to TRBJ1-1, with D tentatively TRBD1 (5 bases). This clonotype was obtained from a woman aged 55 to 70 with COVID-19, enrolled during active disease. CDR3 residues: CASSLLQVNTEAFF. CDR3 DNA sequence: TGTGCCAGCAGCTTACTACAGGTTAACACTGAAGCTTTCTTT.